This T cell receptor (beta chain) was sequenced in a study of blood T cell repertoires in COVID-19. Study details: Samples taken during acute and convalescent COVID-19 were collected in the United States, Italy and Spain. In each case, the material was cDNA or gDNA derived from T cells, B-cell-depleted T cells, or PBMCs.

Trimming took 4 bases from V and 0 from J; bases not matched to a gene: 4. This CDR3 has 15 amino acids. From germline, CDR1 is SGDLS and CDR2 YYNGEE. In the authors' methods: Estimated nucleated cell counts came from reference gene primer amplification. The data were produced by immunoSEQ multiplex PCR, yet TCRdb's version contains in-frame clones alone and is incomplete. V, J and clone size reflect that table, while D and trimming were determined from the DNA. The sample consists of about 73,000 clones, roughly 89% of them appearing once. The table lists this clone with a few counts. The sample comprised peripheral blood. The chain uses TRBV9 and TRBJ2-3; 8 positions agree with TRBD1. The sequence was obtained from an elderly man with acute or convalescent COVID-19. CDR3: CASSPNRGSTDTQYF. CDR3 sequence (DNA): TGTGCCAGCAGCCCAAACAGGGGGAGCACAGATACGCAGTATTTT.